The 9 T cell receptor beta chains in this list originate from one sample, sequenced in a study of shared clonotypes between healthy human individuals. Method: immunoSEQ multiplex PCR; TCRdb's copy keeps in-frame clones and lacks some. The sample carries 1.5 million to 1.9 million clones, roughly 98% recorded once. The material sequenced was naive CD4+ T cells sorted from blood. Documented subset: CD45RA+ positively selected. These receptors all come from a man younger than 40 in good health.

CDR3 loop: CASSLTGGLLNEQFF. DNA for the CDR3: TGCGCCAGCAGCTTGACGGGAGGGCTTCTCAATGAGCAGTTCTTC. The V call is TRBV5-1, the J call TRBJ2-1, with 8 bases lining up with TRBD2. The CDR3 is 15 residues long. Trimming took 1 base from V and 6 from J; bases not matched to a gene: 6. The germline CDR1 and CDR2 sequences are SGHRS and YFSETQ.

The chain joins TRBV19 to TRBJ1-1; D may be TRBD1 (6 bases). CDR1 is LNHDA and CDR2 is SQIVND in the germline V gene (reference sequence). The ends were cut back, 6 bases at V and 1 base at J, with 15 bases in the middle. This CDR3 has 15 amino acids. The CDR3 DNA is TGTGCCAGTAGCCCAAGGCGGACAGCGAACACTGAAGCTTTCTTT. Residues: CASSPRRTANTEAFF.

This sequence joins TRBV14 and TRBJ2-3; 11 bases align to TRBD2. Germline values: CDR1 SGHDN, CDR2 FVKESK. CDR3 size: 18 residues. The J segment lost 6 bases and the V segment lost 0 bases, leaving 11 bases of the junction unmatched. CDR3 sequence (DNA): TGTGCCAGCAGCCAAGATCTCGGACTAGCGGGTATAGCTGATACGCAGTATTTT. It is translated as CASSQDLGLAGIADTQYF.

The genes are TRBV5-1 and TRBJ1-1, with D perhaps TRBD1 (6 bases). This CDR3 contains 15 residues. V dropped 4 bases and J dropped 2 bases, with 15 bases sitting between them. Per germline, CDR1 SGHRS and CDR2 YFSETQ. In DNA, the CDR3 is TGCGCCAGCAGCCCAACGCCACAGGGTAACACTGAAGCTTTCTTT. Residues: CASSPTPQGNTEAFF.

This clone was detected once. The chain employs TRBV28 and TRBJ2-6, with D maybe TRBD1 (5 bases). The germline CDR1 and CDR2 sequences are MDHEN and SYDVKM. This CDR3 has 14 residues. Trimming shortened V by 5 bases and J by 1 base, and 6 bases separated the two germline ends. This CDR3 is CASSHRSGANVLTF. CDR3 DNA: TGTGCCAGCAGTCACAGGTCTGGGGCCAACGTCCTGACTTTC.

The genes are TRBV18 and TRBJ1-5; D may be TRBD1 (5 bases). V was trimmed by 3 bases and J by 7 bases, leaving 19 bases between them. Germline V CDR1 and CDR2: KGHSH, LQKENI. There are 16 residues in the CDR3. CDR3 in DNA: TGTGCCAGCTCACCTTCTGGGTTAGGGGTGGGCCAGCCCCAGCATTTT. Translation: CASSPSGLGVGQPQHF. Full variable domain (outside the CDR3, taken from reference TRBV18 and TRBJ1-5): NAGVMQNPRHLVRRRGQEARLRCSPMKGHSHVYWYRQLPEEGLKFMVYLQKENIIDESGMPKERFSAEFPKEGPSILRIQQVVRGDSAAYFCASSPSGLGVGQPQHFGDGTRLSIL.

The chain uses TRBV10-3 and TRBJ2-7; 10 bases map to TRBD2. With V trimmed by 2 bases and J by 2 bases, 9 bases remained unmatched. The germline CDR1 and CDR2 sequences are ENHRY and SYGVKD. This CDR3 is 17 amino acids long. CDR3 nucleotide sequence: TGTGCCATCAGTGAGACCAGAACTAGCGGGACAACCTACGAGCAGTACTTC. Its translation is CAISETRTSGTTYEQYF.

About this clone itself: The same CDR3 arises from other DNA sequences in this sample as well. The gene calls are TRBV5-1 and TRBJ2-7; the match to TRBD1 covers 8 bases. Germline V gives CDR1 SGHRS, CDR2 YFSETQ. The CDR3 runs 15 residues. V lost 1 base, J lost 0 bases, and 3 bases stayed unmatched. This CDR3 is CASSLTGGSSYEQYF. The CDR3 nucleotides are TGCGCCAGCAGCTTGACAGGGGGATCCTCCTACGAGCAGTACTTC.

As regards this clone: In the same sample, other DNA sequences code for this CDR3. For the CDR3, the DNA is TGTGCCAGCTCACCCGGGGCAACTAATGAAAAACTGTTTTTT. This gives the protein CASSPGATNEKLFF. This chain joins TRBV18 and TRBJ1-4; the D is unclear. From germline, CDR1 is KGHSH and CDR2 LQKENI. The length of the CDR3 is 14 residues. V was trimmed by 3 bases and J by 0 bases, leaving 5 bases between them.